This T cell receptor (beta chain) was recorded in a study of molecular identifiers for immune sequencing clone quantification. As CD8+CD4-CCR7+CD45RA+ cells, naive CD8 T cells were sorted. This clonotype was observed at least ten times. V gave up 4 bases and J gave up 6 bases, with 20 bases separating them. Germline V lookup: CDR1 SGDLS, CDR2 YYNGEE. The CDR3 sequence is 16 residues long. TCRdb fed the PCR reads into MiXCR, producing one record per CDR3 protein. The table records 600,000 to 650,000 distinct CDR3 sequences, just under 20% of them present only once. The V gene is TRBV9, the J gene TRBJ1-5; a weak D match, TRBD1 (6 bases). The sequenced sample was naive CD8+ T cells from blood, with Jurkat cell RNA spiked in. Subset described: FACS-sorted CD8+CD4-CCR7+CD45RA+ naive T cells. This TCR derives from a human donor in good health. Some libraries in this study had Jurkat cell RNA spiked in. The chain's CDR3 is CASSYIYRELGQPQHF. The CDR3 coding sequence is TGTGCCAGCAGCTACATTTACAGGGAGCTGGGTCAGCCCCAGCATTTT.